This T cell receptor beta chain was observed in a study of blood T cell repertoires in COVID-19. Study-level background: PBMCs, B-cell-depleted T cells, or T cells provided the cDNA or gDNA that made up the material.

The germline gives CDR1 KGHDR, CDR2 SFDVKD. Trimming removed 6 bases at V and 10 bases at J, with 12 bases between. The CDR3 length is 12 residues. This clone was picked up a small number of times. Profiled with immunoSEQ multiplex PCR; TCRdb holds only in-frame clones, not every one. The table records 190,000 or so clones, more than 75% of them present only once. The clonotype was recovered from a man aged 60 to 69 who had recovered from COVID-19. The V and J genes are TRBV24-1 and TRBJ2-1; a possible D gene is TRBD2 (7 bases). Sequenced: peripheral blood. The CDR3 DNA is TGTGCCACCAGTCCGGGGGGCAGGGAGCAGTTCTTC. This gives the protein CATSPGGREQFF.